A selection of T cell receptor beta chains follows, all from one sample in a study of human T cells and chemical hapten exposure. TCRdb reanalysed the RACE reads using MiXCR and keeps one entry per CDR3 protein. The table includes 89,000 or so distinct CDR3 sequences, 6.6% detected once. This specimen was whole blood, taken in connection with sensitization to the hapten diphenylcyclopropenone (DPC). These receptors were obtained from a woman aged 25 to 39 with alopecia areata. Some clones in this sample may be carry-over from other donors' samples. Both conserved end residues are part of each CDR3. The D gene is left open where the match is weak. Clone size is given for some rows only: seen once, a few or many times, or a class if the clone is expanded.

clone size,J gene,D gene,V gene,CDR3 protein,CDR3 DNA
NA,TRBJ1-2,NA,TRBV18,CASSPDPSYGYTF,TGTGCCAGCTCGCCAGACCCAAGTTATGGCTACACCTTC
many,TRBJ1-4,NA,TRBV11-2,CASSLLGGKLFF,TGTGCCAGCAGCTTATTGGGGGGCAAACTGTTTTTT
many,TRBJ2-3,TRBD2,TRBV12-3/TRBV12-4,CASSSFSGGGDTQYF,TGTGCCAGCAGTTCCTTTAGCGGGGGTGGCGATACGCAGTATTTT
few,TRBJ2-3,NA,TRBV7-9,CASTLRASKSTDTQYF,TGTGCCAGCACCCTAAGGGCCTCGAAGAGCACAGATACGCAGTATTTT
many,TRBJ2-3,NA,TRBV3-1,CASSTGVTQYF,TGTGCCAGCAGCACCGGAGTTACGCAGTATTTT
NA,TRBJ1-6,TRBD1,TRBV5-4,CASSTRTGESPLHF,TGTGCCAGCAGCACGAGGACAGGAGAATCACCCCTCCACTTT
few,TRBJ1-3,NA,TRBV20-1,CSAGGRNSGNTIYF,TGCAGTGCTGGCGGACGTAACTCTGGAAACACCATATATTTT
few,TRBJ1-6,NA,TRBV27,CASSWGLGSPLHF,TGTGCCAGCAGTTGGGGTCTCGGTTCACCCCTCCACTTT
NA,TRBJ1-4,TRBD1,TRBV4-1,CASSGPGQGEKLFF,TGCGCCAGCAGCGGACCGGGACAGGGAGAAAAACTGTTTTTT
few,TRBJ2-2,NA,TRBV10-2,CASSESVSGIGELFF,TGCGCCAGCAGTGAGTCGGTTAGCGGTATCGGGGAGCTGTTTTTT
few,TRBJ2-3,NA,TRBV5-6,CASSYGPASTDTQYF,TGTGCCAGCAGCTATGGACCCGCTAGCACAGATACGCAGTATTTT
many,TRBJ2-1,TRBD2,TRBV12-3/TRBV12-4,CASSLYLAGGPYNEQFF,TGTGCCAGCAGTTTATACTTAGCGGGGGGCCCGTACAATGAGCAGTTCTTC
NA,TRBJ2-5,TRBD2,TRBV7-2,CASSLSPFSGGAETQYF,TGTGCCAGCAGCTTATCCCCCTTCAGCGGGGGGGCCGAGACCCAGTACTTC
many,TRBJ2-6,TRBD2,TRBV5-1,CASSLRPQAGGANVLTF,TGCGCCAGCAGCTTGCGGCCCCAAGCGGGGGGGGCCAACGTCCTGACTTTC
NA,TRBJ1-2,NA,TRBV3-1,CASSQDFLELDTRGGYTF,TGTGCCAGCAGCCAAGACTTTCTCGAGCTTGACACCCGAGGAGGCTACACCTTC
many,TRBJ2-1,NA,TRBV10-3,CAISPRGDEQFF,TGTGCCATCAGTCCCCGTGGGGATGAGCAGTTCTTC
many,TRBJ2-2,NA,TRBV7-3,CASRRTPTGPGVHTGELFF,TGTGCCAGCAGACGCACGCCCACAGGGCCTGGTGTGCACACCGGGGAGCTGTTTTTT
many,TRBJ2-1,NA,TRBV6-6,CASILYGRGEIDNEQFF,TGTGCCAGCATCCTTTACGGCAGGGGGGAGATAGACAATGAGCAGTTCTTC
NA,TRBJ1-6,NA,TRBV20-1,CSARPLIHSPLHF,TGCAGTGCTAGACCGTTGATCCATTCACCCCTCCACTTT
many,TRBJ2-3,TRBD2,TRBV10-3,CAIRRTSGGGTDTQYF,TGTGCCATCAGGAGGACTAGCGGGGGCGGCACAGATACGCAGTATTTT
few,TRBJ2-5,NA,TRBV5-4,CASRSASMAETQYF,TGTGCCAGCCGGTCGGCGAGTATGGCGGAGACCCAGTACTTC
few,TRBJ2-7,NA,TRBV6-1,CASRGTGEGYGQYF,TGTGCCAGCCGTGGAACAGGGGAGGGTTACGGGCAGTACTTC
few,TRBJ1-5,NA,TRBV6-2/TRBV6-3,CASSHPGGRTDSNQPQHF,TGTGCCAGCAGTCACCCCGGTGGGCGGACAGATAGCAATCAGCCCCAGCATTTT
many,TRBJ2-7,NA,TRBV5-1,CASSLQIRSTARSSYEQYF,TGCGCCAGCAGCCTACAGATAAGATCGACAGCCCGTAGCTCCTACGAGCAGTACTTC
many,TRBJ1-1,NA,TRBV11-3,CASSLGQGRSLNTEAFF,TGTGCCAGCAGCTTGGGGCAGGGCCGTTCGTTGAACACTGAAGCTTTCTTT
NA,TRBJ2-1,NA,TRBV18,CASSPPPGLGQFF,TGTGCCAGCTCACCACCTCCGGGTTTGGGTCAGTTCTTC
NA,TRBJ1-2,NA,TRBV12-3/TRBV12-4,CASPGPPLNYGYTF,TGTGCCAGCCCGGGTCCGCCTCTTAACTATGGCTACACCTTC
many,TRBJ1-1,NA,TRBV29-1,CSAQNAEAFF,TGCAGCGCTCAGAACGCTGAAGCTTTCTTT
many,TRBJ2-7,NA,TRBV27,CASSRTVNEQYF,TGTGCCAGCAGCCGAACAGTCAACGAGCAGTACTTC
NA,TRBJ2-2,NA,TRBV5-1,CASSLKVGGELFF,TGCGCCAGCAGCTTGAAGGTTGGAGGGGAGCTGTTTTTT
many,TRBJ2-1,NA,TRBV19,CASSILGGSYNEQFF,TGTGCCAGTAGTATACTGGGAGGCAGTTACAATGAGCAGTTCTTC
NA,TRBJ2-3,TRBD2,TRBV7-2,CASSRLAGSTDTQYF,TGTGCCAGCAGCCGACTAGCGGGGAGCACAGATACGCAGTATTTT
many,TRBJ2-3,NA,TRBV20-1,CSAEEGAADTQYF,TGCAGTGCCGAGGAGGGGGCCGCAGATACGCAGTATTTT
few,TRBJ1-1,TRBD1,TRBV7-6,CASSFQGVGAFF,TGTGCCAGCAGCTTTCAGGGGGTGGGCGCTTTCTTT
few,TRBJ1-4,TRBD1,TRBV6-6,CASVYRGREKLFF,TGTGCCAGCGTGTACAGGGGGCGGGAAAAACTGTTTTTT
NA,TRBJ1-6,NA,TRBV12-3/TRBV12-4,CASSWVNSPLHF,TGTGCCAGCAGTTGGGTTAATTCACCCCTCCACTTT
many,TRBJ2-7,NA,TRBV27,CASSLIHGTDEQYF,TGTGCCAGCAGTTTAATCCATGGGACGGACGAGCAGTACTTC
many,TRBJ2-7,NA,TRBV29-1,CSVEAGANPYEQYF,TGCAGCGTTGAGGCAGGGGCCAACCCCTACGAGCAGTACTTC
NA,TRBJ2-2,TRBD1,TRBV3-1,CASNPETGGASTGELFF,TGTGCCAGCAACCCAGAGACAGGGGGCGCGAGCACCGGGGAGCTGTTTTTT
NA,TRBJ2-1,TRBD2,TRBV20-1,CSAPSSGGAREQFF,TGCAGTGCCCCCTCTAGCGGGGGGGCAAGAGAGCAGTTCTTC
many,TRBJ2-2,TRBD1,TRBV12-3/TRBV12-4,CASSFQSPSTRTGAGELFF,TGTGCCAGCAGTTTCCAGAGTCCTTCGACCCGGACAGGGGCCGGGGAGCTGTTTTTT
many,TRBJ1-2,NA,TRBV12-3/TRBV12-4,CASSLIRRGYGYTF,TGTGCCAGCAGTTTAATTCGCAGGGGTTATGGCTACACCTTC
many,TRBJ2-1,NA,TRBV11-2,CASSFGAGEQFF,TGTGCCAGCAGCTTCGGGGCGGGTGAGCAGTTCTTC
many,TRBJ1-2,TRBD1,TRBV7-9,CASSSGTGQNYGYTF,TGTGCCAGCAGCTCCGGGACAGGGCAGAACTATGGCTACACCTTC
few,TRBJ1-1,NA,TRBV5-5,CASSPRFGRLDTEAFF,TGTGCCAGCAGCCCCCGGTTCGGCCGCTTAGACACTGAAGCTTTCTTT
many,TRBJ2-3,NA,TRBV12-3/TRBV12-4,CASSQQANGLDTQYF,TGTGCCAGCAGTCAACAGGCTAATGGGCTGGATACGCAGTATTTT
many,TRBJ2-1,NA,TRBV3-1,CASSQVEYNEQFF,TGTGCCAGCAGCCAAGTTGAATACAATGAGCAGTTCTTC
many,TRBJ2-3,NA,TRBV13,CASSVQGLTDTQYF,TGTGCCAGCAGCGTACAGGGACTTACAGATACGCAGTATTTT
NA,TRBJ2-1,TRBD2,TRBV20-1,CSALAGKSYNEQFF,TGCAGTGCTTTAGCGGGAAAGTCCTACAATGAGCAGTTCTTC
NA,TRBJ1-1,NA,TRBV3-1,CASSRYQQANTEAFF,TGTGCCAGCAGCCGCTACCAACAAGCGAACACTGAAGCTTTCTTT
many,TRBJ2-1,NA,TRBV7-9,CASSGGASEQFF,TGTGCCAGCAGCGGGGGGGCCAGTGAGCAGTTCTTC
few,TRBJ1-2,TRBD1,TRBV5-1,CASSLATGEDGYTF,TGCGCCAGCAGCTTGGCGACAGGGGAGGATGGCTACACCTTC
many,TRBJ2-5,NA,TRBV6-5,CASSPRDHQETQYF,TGTGCCAGCAGTCCCCGGGATCATCAAGAGACCCAGTACTTC
many,TRBJ2-7,TRBD1,TRBV7-9,CASSPGQALTYEQYF,TGTGCCAGCAGCCCGGGACAGGCCCTAACCTACGAGCAGTACTTC
many,TRBJ1-2,NA,TRBV10-3,CAISESGGGEYGYTF,TGTGCCATCAGTGAGTCGGGCGGAGGGGAGTATGGCTACACCTTC
many,TRBJ1-2,NA,TRBV7-9,CASSLTFSVDQYTF,TGTGCCAGCAGCTTGACATTCTCCGTTGACCAATACACCTTC
NA,TRBJ1-1,NA,TRBV7-9,CASSFTVNSEAFF,TGTGCCAGCAGCTTTACGGTGAACTCTGAAGCTTTCTTT
many,TRBJ2-3,NA,TRBV12-3/TRBV12-4,CASSGSTDTQYF,TGTGCCAGCAGTGGTAGCACAGATACGCAGTATTTT
NA,TRBJ1-2,TRBD1,TRBV29-1,CSVRSPTGTGGYTF,TGCAGCGTTAGAAGCCCCACAGGGACAGGAGGCTACACCTTC
many,TRBJ1-1,NA,TRBV2,CASSERAPNTEAFF,TGTGCCAGCAGTGAAAGGGCCCCGAACACTGAAGCTTTCTTT